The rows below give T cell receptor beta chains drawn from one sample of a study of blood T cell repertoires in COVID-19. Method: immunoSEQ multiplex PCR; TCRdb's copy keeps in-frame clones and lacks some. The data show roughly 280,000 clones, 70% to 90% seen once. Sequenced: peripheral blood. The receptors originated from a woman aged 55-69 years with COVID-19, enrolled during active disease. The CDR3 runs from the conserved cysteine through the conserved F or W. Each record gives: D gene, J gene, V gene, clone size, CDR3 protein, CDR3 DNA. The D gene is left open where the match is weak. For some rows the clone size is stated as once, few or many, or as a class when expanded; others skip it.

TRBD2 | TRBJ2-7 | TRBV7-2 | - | CASSQHATSGSSYEQYF | TGTGCCAGCAGCCAACACGCAACTAGCGGGAGTTCCTACGAGCAGTACTTC
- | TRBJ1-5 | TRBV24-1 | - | CATSARGAAQHF | TGTGCCACCAGTGCCCGGGGTGCGGCCCAGCATTTT
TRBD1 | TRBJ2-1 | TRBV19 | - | CASSRTGGDEQFF | TGTGCCAGTAGTAGGACAGGGGGCGATGAGCAGTTCTTC
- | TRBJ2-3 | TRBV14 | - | CASSKQLTDTQYF | TGTGCCAGCAGCAAACAGCTCACAGATACGCAGTATTTT
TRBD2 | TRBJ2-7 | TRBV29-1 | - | CSGGSAGGREQYF | TGCAGCGGTGGGTCAGCGGGAGGTCGGGAGCAGTACTTC
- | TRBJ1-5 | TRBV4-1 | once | CASSQDSGPGGNQPQHF | TGCGCCAGCAGCCAAGATAGTGGACCCGGGGGCAATCAGCCCCAGCATTTT
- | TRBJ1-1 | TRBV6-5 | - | CASSYNSQNTEAFF | TGTGCCAGCAGTTACAACAGCCAGAACACTGAAGCTTTCTTT
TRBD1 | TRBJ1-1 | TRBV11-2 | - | CASSLVLGQGYTEAFF | TGTGCCAGCAGCTTAGTTCTGGGACAGGGGTACACTGAAGCTTTCTTT
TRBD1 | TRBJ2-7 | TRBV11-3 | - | CASSLGPTGGNEQYF | TGTGCCAGCAGCTTAGGACCGACAGGGGGCAACGAGCAGTACTTC
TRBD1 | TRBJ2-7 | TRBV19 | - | CASSPGTGGAYEQYF | TGTGCCAGTTCGCCCGGGACAGGGGGCGCCTACGAGCAGTACTTC
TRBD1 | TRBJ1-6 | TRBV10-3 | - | CAISPGQGSSPLHF | TGTGCCATCAGCCCGGGACAGGGATCTTCACCCCTCCACTTT
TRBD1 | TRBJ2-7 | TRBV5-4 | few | CASSLPPGTVTYEQYF | TGTGCCAGCAGCTTGCCGCCCGGGACAGTAACCTACGAGCAGTACTTC
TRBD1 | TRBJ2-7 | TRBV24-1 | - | CATSLTGHYEQYF | TGTGCCACCAGCCTGACAGGGCACTACGAGCAGTACTTC
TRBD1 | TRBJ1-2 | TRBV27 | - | CASRETGGRGYTF | TGTGCCAGCAGGGAGACAGGGGGACGTGGCTACACCTTC
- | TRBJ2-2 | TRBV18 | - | CASSETDTGELFF | TGTGCCAGCTCCGAGACAGACACCGGGGAGCTGTTTTTT
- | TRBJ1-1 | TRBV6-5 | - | CASSGGGAIEAFF | TGTGCCAGCTCTGGAGGGGGGGCGATTGAAGCTTTCTTT
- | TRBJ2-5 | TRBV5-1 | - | CASSLGSSGFRETQYF | TGCGCCAGCAGCTTGGGATCTTCAGGGTTCCGGGAGACCCAGTACTTC
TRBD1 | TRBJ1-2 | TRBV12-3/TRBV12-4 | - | CASSPTGGWGYTF | TGTGCCAGCAGCCCCACAGGGGGCTGGGGCTACACCTTC
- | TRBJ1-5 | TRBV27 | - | CASSLTQTVRHQPQHF | TGTGCCAGCAGTTTGACACAAACAGTCCGTCATCAGCCCCAGCATTTT
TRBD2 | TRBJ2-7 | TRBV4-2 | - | CASSQDGLAGGFEQYF | TGTGCCAGCAGCCAAGATGGGCTAGCGGGAGGGTTCGAGCAGTACTTC
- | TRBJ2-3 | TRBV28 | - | CASRVGASTDTQYF | TGTGCCAGCAGGGTGGGCGCTAGCACAGATACGCAGTATTTT
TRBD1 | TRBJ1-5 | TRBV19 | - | CAAALQGQANQPQHF | TGTGCCGCCGCCCTCCAGGGACAGGCCAATCAGCCCCAGCATTTT
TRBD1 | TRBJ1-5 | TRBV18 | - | CASSPGQKQPQHF | TGTGCCAGCTCACCGGGACAGAAACAGCCCCAGCATTTT
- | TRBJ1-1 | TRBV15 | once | CATSRGSRQVNTEAFF | TGTGCCACCAGCAGAGGCTCCAGACAGGTGAACACTGAAGCTTTCTTT
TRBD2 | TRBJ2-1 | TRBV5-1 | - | CASSLGLAGGITDEQFF | TGCGCCAGCAGCTTGGGACTAGCGGGAGGAATTACGGATGAGCAGTTCTTC
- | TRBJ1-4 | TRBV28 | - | CASSLGRRVEKNEKLFF | TGTGCCAGCAGCCTCGGGCGGAGGGTTGAGAAAAATGAAAAACTGTTTTTT
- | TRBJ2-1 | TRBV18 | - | CASSPQKYNEQFF | TGTGCCAGCTCACCCCAAAAATACAATGAGCAGTTCTTC
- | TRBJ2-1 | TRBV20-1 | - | CSASGLQVWDVRNEQFF | TGCAGTGCTAGTGGTTTACAGGTCTGGGATGTCAGGAATGAGCAGTTCTTC
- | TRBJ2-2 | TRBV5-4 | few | CASSGLGGVGTGELFF | TGTGCCAGCAGCGGGTTGGGGGGAGTGGGAACCGGGGAGCTGTTTTTT
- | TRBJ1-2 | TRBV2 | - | CASSLGRPNYGYTF | TGTGCCAGCAGCCTAGGGAGGCCTAACTATGGCTACACCTTC
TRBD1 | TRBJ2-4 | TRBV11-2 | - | CASSPTGGRNIQYF | TGTGCCAGCAGTCCCACAGGGGGCAGAAACATTCAGTACTTC
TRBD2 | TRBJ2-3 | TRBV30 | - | CAWTGLAGGIRTDTQYF | TGTGCCTGGACCGGGCTAGCGGGAGGGATTCGCACAGATACGCAGTATTTT
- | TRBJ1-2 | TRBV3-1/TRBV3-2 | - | CASSQDVELGLYGYTF | TGTGCCAGCAGCCAAGATGTTGAGTTAGGACTGTATGGCTACACCTTC
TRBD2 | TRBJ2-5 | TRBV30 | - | CAWGLAGGETQYF | TGTGCCTGGGGACTAGCGGGAGGGGAGACCCAGTACTTC
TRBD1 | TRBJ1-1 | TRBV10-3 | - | CAIRDRVNTEAFF | TGTGCCATCAGGGACAGGGTTAACACTGAAGCTTTCTTT
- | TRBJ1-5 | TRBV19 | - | CASNSQPQHF | TGTGCCAGTAACAGTCAGCCCCAGCATTTT
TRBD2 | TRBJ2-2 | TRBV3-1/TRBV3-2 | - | CASSRGLAGGSNTGELFF | TGTGCCAGCAGCCGTGGACTAGCGGGAGGATCGAACACCGGGGAGCTGTTTTTT
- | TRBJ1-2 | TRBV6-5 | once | CASSTPGSGYTF | TGTGCCAGCAGTACTCCGGGAAGCGGCTACACCTTC
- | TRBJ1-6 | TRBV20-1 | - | CSASDMGGSSYNSPLHF | TGCAGTGCTAGTGACATGGGAGGGTCCTCCTATAATTCACCCCTCCACTTT
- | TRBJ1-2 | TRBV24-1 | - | CATGTGSGGYTF | TGTGCCACCGGAACAGGGTCGGGTGGCTACACCTTC
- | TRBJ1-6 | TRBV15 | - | CATSRTSGDASPLHF | TGTGCCACCAGCAGAACGAGCGGAGATGCTTCACCCCTCCACTTT
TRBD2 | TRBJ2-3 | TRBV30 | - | CAWSEGLAGNADTQYF | TGTGCCTGGAGTGAGGGACTAGCGGGAAATGCAGATACGCAGTATTTT
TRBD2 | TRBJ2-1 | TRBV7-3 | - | CASSLTGLAGGPYNEQFF | TGTGCCAGCAGCTTAACCGGACTAGCGGGAGGGCCATACAATGAGCAGTTCTTC
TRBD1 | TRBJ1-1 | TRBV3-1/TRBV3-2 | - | CASSRGTDLEAFF | TGTGCCAGCAGCCGCGGGACAGACCTTGAAGCTTTCTTT
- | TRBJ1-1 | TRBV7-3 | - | CASSARGGGEAFF | TGTGCCAGCAGCGCCCGAGGCGGGGGCGAAGCTTTCTTT
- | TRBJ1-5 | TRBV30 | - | CACREGPSNQPQHF | TGTGCCTGCAGGGAAGGACCTAGCAATCAGCCCCAGCATTTT